The T cell receptor (beta chain) under discussion was sequenced for a study of neurological immune-mediated disorders (dated by TCRdb to 2018 to 2020). For the study in its entirety: Among the roughly 35 multiple sclerosis patients, some 31 had relapsing-remitting MS and 3 had secondary progressive MS. Peripheral blood TCR-beta repertoires from HTLV-I-associated myelopathy (HAM/TSP) patients, multiple sclerosis patients and healthy controls were compared by UMI-based sequencing. The 95 to 110 TCR-beta libraries covered PBMC samples along with longitudinal samples, technical triplicates, and paired sorted CD4+ and CD8+ T-cell subsets. The cohort was made up of 68 subjects, consisting of about 14 HAM/TSP patients, some 34 multiple sclerosis patients and around 20 healthy controls. Overall results and qualifications from the work: No identical CDR3 amino acid sequences were shared among expanded clones across subjects, suggesting private TCR-beta repertoires in all groups. No clinical or MRI features were associated with the MS cluster, and the authors said that larger cohorts are needed. The highest TCR clonal expansion was observed in HAM/TSP patients, whereas the lowest was observed in MS patients, even when compared with healthy controls. Phylogenetic analysis grouped repertoires from 18 of 34 MS patients into a cluster of related CDR3 sequences, suggesting a possible repertoire-level signature.

cDNA was synthesized by template-switch 5'RACE using a primer with a 10-nucleotide random unique molecular identifier that tagged each TCR transcript. Over 160 million TCR-beta sequences, covering 15-18 subjects, were produced in each sequencing run. Total RNA was extracted with the RNeasy kit. Using the KAPA Real-time Library Amplification kit, TCR-beta VDJ regions were amplified with primers for the TCR constant region and the 5'RACE anchor. Sample indexes and Illumina adaptors were added in a first PCR, and a second PCR then increased library yield. After Ampure bead purification, the TCR product of roughly 650 bp was size-selected on a 2% E-gel SizeSelection system. Before pooling, libraries had their quality checked on a Bioanalyzer, their concentration measured with Qubit, and their quantity determined with the Kapa Library Quantification kit. An Illumina HiSeq 2500 was used to sequence the libraries paired-end at 2 x 150 bp. To increase sequence diversity, about 23-32% phiX was spiked into each library pool. In the paper's pipeline: The UMI-based MiGEC pipeline processed quality-filtered reads and removed over 80% of raw TCR sequences during error correction. VDJ genes were aligned to IMGT germline references, and clonotypes were defined by unique CDR3 amino acid sequence plus V-J genes. Clonal expansion, Shannon diversity and CDR3 relatedness (CalcPairwiseDistances, ClusterSamples) were evaluated with VDJtools, and phylogenetic trees were built with CLCbio workbench. Expanded clones were defined as having at least 8 unique UMIs, based on coefficient-of-variation modelling across technical triplicates. Clones were called with MiXCR by TCRdb after fastp trimmed the public reads at Q25, and only in-frame beta chains were retained. Each entry is one CDR3 protein sequence, shown with its most common DNA and genes. The V and J calls reflect TCRdb's pipeline rather than the authors' work. Here the sample has fewer than 80,000 distinct CDR3 sequences; approximately 5.2% occur a single time. The top ten clonotypes cover over 2.5% of the sample.

For the unsorted PBMC libraries, 2 million PBMCs were stored in RNAlater at -80 degrees C until RNA extraction and were used to generate the libraries. The multiple sclerosis patients were enrolled in a US clinical protocol that evaluated disease progression with magnetic resonance imaging. PBMCs were separated from peripheral blood using Ficoll-Hypaque density gradient centrifugation and then cryopreserved in liquid nitrogen. This clonotype has ten or more counts. Its specific antigen is unknown. One base away there is no much larger clone; base qualities are not given. Spanning cysteine to phenylalanine, the CDR3 consists of 14 amino acids. The DNA shown is the 42-base CDR3, in frame from base 1. Germline trimming: 4 bases from V, 5 bases from J; junction bases outside gene matches: 7.

The sequence joins TRBV12-3 or TRBV12-4 to TRBJ2-5; 7 junctional bases match TRBD1. The sample was PBMCs. This receptor was obtained from a woman aged 25-40 years with multiple sclerosis. The DNA reads as follows: TGTGCCAGCAGTTCGACAGGGTCGGCTGAGACCCAGTACTTC. Translated, this is CASSSTGSAETQYF.